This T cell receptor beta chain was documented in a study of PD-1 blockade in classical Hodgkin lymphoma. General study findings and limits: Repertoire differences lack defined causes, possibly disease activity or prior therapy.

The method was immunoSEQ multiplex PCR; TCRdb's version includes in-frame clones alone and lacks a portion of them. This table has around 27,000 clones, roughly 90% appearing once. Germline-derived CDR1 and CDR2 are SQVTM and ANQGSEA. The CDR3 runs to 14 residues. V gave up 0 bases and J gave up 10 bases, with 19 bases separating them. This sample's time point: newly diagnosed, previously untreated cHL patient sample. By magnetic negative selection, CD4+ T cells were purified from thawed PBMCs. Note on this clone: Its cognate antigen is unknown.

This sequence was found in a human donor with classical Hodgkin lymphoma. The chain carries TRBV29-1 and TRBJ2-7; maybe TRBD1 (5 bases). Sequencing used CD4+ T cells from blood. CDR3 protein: CSVEDVRAGFIQYF. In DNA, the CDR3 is TGCAGCGTTGAAGATGTAAGGGCAGGGTTTATACAGTACTTC.